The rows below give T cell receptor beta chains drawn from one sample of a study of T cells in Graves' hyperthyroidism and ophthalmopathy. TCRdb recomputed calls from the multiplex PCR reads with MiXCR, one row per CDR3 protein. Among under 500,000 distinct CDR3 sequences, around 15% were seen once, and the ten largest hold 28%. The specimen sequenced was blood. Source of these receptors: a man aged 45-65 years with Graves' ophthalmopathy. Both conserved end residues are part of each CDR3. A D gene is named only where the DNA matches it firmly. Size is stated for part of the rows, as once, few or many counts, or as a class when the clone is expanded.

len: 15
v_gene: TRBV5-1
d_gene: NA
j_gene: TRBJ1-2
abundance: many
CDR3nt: TGCGCCAGCAGCTTACAGGTTAGGTCCGGTCGGGGCTACACCTTC
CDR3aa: CASSLQVRSGRGYTF

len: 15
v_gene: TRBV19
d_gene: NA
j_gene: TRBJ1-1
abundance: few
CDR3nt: TGTGCCAGTAGCCTTATGGGGGGAAAGAACACTGAAGCTTTCTTT
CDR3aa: CASSLMGGKNTEAFF

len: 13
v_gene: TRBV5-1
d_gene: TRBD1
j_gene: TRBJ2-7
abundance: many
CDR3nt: TGCGCCAGCAGCCTGGGACAGAAATACGAGCAGTACTTC
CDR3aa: CASSLGQKYEQYF

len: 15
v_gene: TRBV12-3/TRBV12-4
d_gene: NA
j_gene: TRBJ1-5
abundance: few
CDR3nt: TGTGCCAGCAGTTTAGTGGCCGGGGGCCGTCAGCCCCAGCATTTT
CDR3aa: CASSLVAGGRQPQHF

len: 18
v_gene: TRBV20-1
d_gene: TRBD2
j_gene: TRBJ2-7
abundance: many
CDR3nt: TGCAGTGCTAGAGGATTTCAGATTGGCGGGAGATTTCGAGACGAGCAGTACTTC
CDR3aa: CSARGFQIGGRFRDEQYF

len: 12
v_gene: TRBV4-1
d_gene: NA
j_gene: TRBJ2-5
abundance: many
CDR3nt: TGCGCCAGCAGCCATGGCCCGGAGACCCAGTACTTC
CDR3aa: CASSHGPETQYF

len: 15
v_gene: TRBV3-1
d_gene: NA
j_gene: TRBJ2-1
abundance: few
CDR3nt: TGTGCCAGCAGCCAAGATACAGCCCTTTACAATGAGCAGTTCTTC
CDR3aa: CASSQDTALYNEQFF

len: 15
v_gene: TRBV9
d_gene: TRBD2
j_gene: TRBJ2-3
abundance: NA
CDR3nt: TGTGCCAGCAGTACAGCGGGAAAGGGGACAGATACGCAGTATTTT
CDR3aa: CASSTAGKGTDTQYF

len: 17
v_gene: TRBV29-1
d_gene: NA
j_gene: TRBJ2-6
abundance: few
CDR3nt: TGCAGCGTCACCGGGACACATCCCAGCTCTGGGGCCAACGTCCTGACTTTC
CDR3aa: CSVTGTHPSSGANVLTF

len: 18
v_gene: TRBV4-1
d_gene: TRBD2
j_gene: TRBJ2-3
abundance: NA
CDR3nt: TGCGCCAGCAGCCAAGATAGGAGCGGGAGCCTATTGGGAGATACGCATTATTTT
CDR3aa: CASSQDRSGSLLGDTHYF

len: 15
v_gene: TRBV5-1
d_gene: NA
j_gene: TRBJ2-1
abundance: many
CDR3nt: TGCGCCAGCAGCTTGGCCAAACTAATCTACAATGAGCAGTTCTTC
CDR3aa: CASSLAKLIYNEQFF

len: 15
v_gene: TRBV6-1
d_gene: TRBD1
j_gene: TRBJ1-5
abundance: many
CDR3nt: TGTGCCAGCAGTCTATATGGAGACAGGGGACAGCCCCAGCATTTT
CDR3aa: CASSLYGDRGQPQHF

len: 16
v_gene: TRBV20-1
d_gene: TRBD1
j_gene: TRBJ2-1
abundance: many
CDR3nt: TGCAGTGCTAGAGTACCGGGACAGGGGATGTTCAATGAGCAGTTCTTC
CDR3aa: CSARVPGQGMFNEQFF

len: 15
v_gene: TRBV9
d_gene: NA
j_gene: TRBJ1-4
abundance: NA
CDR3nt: TGTGCCAGCAGCGTATCGGGGGGGCGAGGTGAAAAACTGTTTTTT
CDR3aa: CASSVSGGRGEKLFF

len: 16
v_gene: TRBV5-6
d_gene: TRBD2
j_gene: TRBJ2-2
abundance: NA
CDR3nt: TGTGCCAGCAGCTTGGGACTAGCGGGAGAATACGGGGAGCTGTTTTTT
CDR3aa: CASSLGLAGEYGELFF

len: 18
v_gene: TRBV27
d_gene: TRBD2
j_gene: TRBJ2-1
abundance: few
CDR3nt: TGTGCCAGCAGACCCAGCCTTAAAACTAGCGGGAGCTTATATGAGCAGTTCTTC
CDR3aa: CASRPSLKTSGSLYEQFF

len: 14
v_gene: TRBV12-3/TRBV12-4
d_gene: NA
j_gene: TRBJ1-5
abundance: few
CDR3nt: TGTGCCAGCAGTTTAAACAGGCCCAATCAGCCCCAGCATTTT
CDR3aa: CASSLNRPNQPQHF

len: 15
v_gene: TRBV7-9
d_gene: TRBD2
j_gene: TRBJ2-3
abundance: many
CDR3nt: TGTGCCAGCAGCTGGACTAGCGGGACCCCAGATACGCAGTATTTT
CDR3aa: CASSWTSGTPDTQYF

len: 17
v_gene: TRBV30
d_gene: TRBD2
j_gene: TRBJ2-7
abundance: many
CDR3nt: TGTGCCTGGAGTGGAGAGCCCGGGACTAGCGGGTCCTACGAGCAGTACTTC
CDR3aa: CAWSGEPGTSGSYEQYF

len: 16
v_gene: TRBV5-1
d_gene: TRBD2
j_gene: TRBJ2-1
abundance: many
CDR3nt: TGCGCCAGCAGCGCAACTAGCGGGAGGGTGGGGAATGAGCAGTTCTTC
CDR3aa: CASSATSGRVGNEQFF

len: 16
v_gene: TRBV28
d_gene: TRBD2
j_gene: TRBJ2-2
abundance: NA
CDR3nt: TGTGCCAGCAGTTTACCGGGAGGAAGGAACACCGGGGAGCTGTTTTTT
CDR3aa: CASSLPGGRNTGELFF

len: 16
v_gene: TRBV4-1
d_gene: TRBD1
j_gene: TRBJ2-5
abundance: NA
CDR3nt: TGCGCCAGCAGCCAAGCTAGGGGGCACCATGGGGAGACCCAGTACTTC
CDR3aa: CASSQARGHHGETQYF

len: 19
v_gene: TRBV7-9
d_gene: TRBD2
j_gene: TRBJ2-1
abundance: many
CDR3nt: TGTGCCAGCAGCTTTAGTACCCACCTGACTAGCGGAGAGGACGATGAGCAGTTCTTC
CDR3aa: CASSFSTHLTSGEDDEQFF

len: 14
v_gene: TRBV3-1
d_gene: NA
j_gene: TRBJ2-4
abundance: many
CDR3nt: TGTGCCAGCAGCCAAGAACGGTTCGGGGACATTCAGTACTTC
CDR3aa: CASSQERFGDIQYF

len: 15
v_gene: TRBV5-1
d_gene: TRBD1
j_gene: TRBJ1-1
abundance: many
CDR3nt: TGCGCCAGCAGCCTAGGACAGGGATTGAACACTGAAGCTTTCTTT
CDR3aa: CASSLGQGLNTEAFF

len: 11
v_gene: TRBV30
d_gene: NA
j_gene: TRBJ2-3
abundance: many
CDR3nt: TGTGCCTGGACCCACACAGATACGCAGTATTTT
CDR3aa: CAWTHTDTQYF

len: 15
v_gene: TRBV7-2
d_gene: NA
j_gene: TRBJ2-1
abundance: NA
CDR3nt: TGTGCCAGCAGCTCCAGCGGCGGAGGAACTGGTGAGCAGTTCTTC
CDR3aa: CASSSSGGGTGEQFF

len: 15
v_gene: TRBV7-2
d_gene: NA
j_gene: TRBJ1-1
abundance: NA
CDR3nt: TGTGCCAGCAGCGTCCGAGTGGGTTCGAGCACTGAAGCTTTCTTT
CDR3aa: CASSVRVGSSTEAFF

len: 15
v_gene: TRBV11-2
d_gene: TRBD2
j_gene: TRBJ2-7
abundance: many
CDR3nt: TGTGCCAGCAGTAGACTAGCGGGAGGGTGGGACGAGCAGTACTTC
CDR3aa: CASSRLAGGWDEQYF

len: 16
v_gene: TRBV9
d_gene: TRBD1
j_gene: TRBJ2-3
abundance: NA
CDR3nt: TGTGCCAGCAGCGTAGTAGGACAGGGTACGTCAGATACGCAGTATTTT
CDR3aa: CASSVVGQGTSDTQYF

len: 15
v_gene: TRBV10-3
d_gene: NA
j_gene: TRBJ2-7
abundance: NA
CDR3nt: TGTGCCAGCAGTCGGACGACAGCGACCTCCTACGAGCAGTACTTC
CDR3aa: CASSRTTATSYEQYF

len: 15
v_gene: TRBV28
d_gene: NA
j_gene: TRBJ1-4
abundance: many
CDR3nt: TGTGCCAGCAGTTTAGGGGCGGGGCAGGTGGAAAAACTGTTTTTT
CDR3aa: CASSLGAGQVEKLFF

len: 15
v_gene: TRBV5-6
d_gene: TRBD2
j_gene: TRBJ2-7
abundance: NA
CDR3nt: TGTGCCAGCAGACGACTAGCGAGTGGGGGATACGAGCAGTACTTC
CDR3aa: CASRRLASGGYEQYF

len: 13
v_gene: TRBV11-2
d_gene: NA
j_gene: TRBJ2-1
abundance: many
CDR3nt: TGTGCCAGCAGCTGGGGGTCCTACAATGAGCAGTTCTTC
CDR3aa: CASSWGSYNEQFF

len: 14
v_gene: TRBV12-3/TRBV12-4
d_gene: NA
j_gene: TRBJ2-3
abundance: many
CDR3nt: TGTGCCAGCAGTTTGGCTAGCGGCACAGATACGCAGTATTTT
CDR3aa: CASSLASGTDTQYF

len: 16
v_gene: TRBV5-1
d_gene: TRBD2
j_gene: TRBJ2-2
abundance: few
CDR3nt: TGCGCCAGCAGCTTGGATGGCGGGAGATTGGTCGGGGAGCTGTTTTTT
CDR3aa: CASSLDGGRLVGELFF

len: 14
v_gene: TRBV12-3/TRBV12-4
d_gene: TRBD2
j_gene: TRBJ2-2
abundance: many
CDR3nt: TGTGCCAGCGACTCGAGGGAGGGCACCGGGGAGCTGTTTTTT
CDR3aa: CASDSREGTGELFF

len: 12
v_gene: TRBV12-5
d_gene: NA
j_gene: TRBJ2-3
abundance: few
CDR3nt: TGTGCTAGTGGTTTGGGGGTAGATACGCAGTATTTT
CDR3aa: CASGLGVDTQYF

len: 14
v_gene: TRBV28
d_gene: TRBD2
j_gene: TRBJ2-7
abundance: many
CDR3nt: TGTGCCAGCAGGGAGCGGGAGGGCCGACACGAGCAGTACTTC
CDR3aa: CASREREGRHEQYF

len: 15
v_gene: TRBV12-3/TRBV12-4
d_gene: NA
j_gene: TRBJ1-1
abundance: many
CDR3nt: TGTGCCAGCAGTTTATCAGACAGGAGGAACACTGAAGCTTTCTTT
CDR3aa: CASSLSDRRNTEAFF

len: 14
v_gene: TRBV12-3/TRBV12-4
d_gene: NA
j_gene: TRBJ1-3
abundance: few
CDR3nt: TGTGCCAGCAGGTCTATAAACTCTGGAAACACCATATATTTT
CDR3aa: CASRSINSGNTIYF

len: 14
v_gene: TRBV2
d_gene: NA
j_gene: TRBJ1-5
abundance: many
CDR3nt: TGTGCCAGCTCCGTGTCAGGGGTAAGGCAGCCCCAGCATTTT
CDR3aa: CASSVSGVRQPQHF

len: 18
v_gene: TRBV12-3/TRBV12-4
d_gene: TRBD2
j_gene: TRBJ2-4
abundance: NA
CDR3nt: TGTGCCAGCAGTTTACTAGTCACTAGCGGGAGAGGCAAAAACATTCAGTACTTC
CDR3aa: CASSLLVTSGRGKNIQYF

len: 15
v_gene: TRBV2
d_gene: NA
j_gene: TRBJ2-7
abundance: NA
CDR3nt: TGTGCCAGCAGTGTATGGCGGGAAAGCTCCTACGAGCAGTACTTC
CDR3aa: CASSVWRESSYEQYF

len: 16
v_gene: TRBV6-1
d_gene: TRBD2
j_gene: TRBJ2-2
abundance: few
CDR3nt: TGTGCCAGCATTAATAGCGGGAGGGAGTTCACCGGGGAGCTGTTTTTT
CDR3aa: CASINSGREFTGELFF

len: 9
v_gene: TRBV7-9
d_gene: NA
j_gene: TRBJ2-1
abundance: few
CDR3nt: TGTGCCAGCAGCCCTAGGAAGTTCTTC
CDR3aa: CASSPRKFF

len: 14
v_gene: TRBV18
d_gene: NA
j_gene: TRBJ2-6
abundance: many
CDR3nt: TGTGCCAGCTCACCGGGGAGCGGGGCCAACGTCCTGACTTTC
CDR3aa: CASSPGSGANVLTF

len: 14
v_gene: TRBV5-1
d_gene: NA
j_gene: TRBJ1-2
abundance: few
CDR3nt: TGCGCCAGCAGCCGGGACACGGGCAACTATGGCTACACCTTC
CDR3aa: CASSRDTGNYGYTF

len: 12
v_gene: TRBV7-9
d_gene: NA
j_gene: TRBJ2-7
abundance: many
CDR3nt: TGTGCCAGCAGCTTAGAGGGGGGTCAGCAGTACTTC
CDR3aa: CASSLEGGQQYF

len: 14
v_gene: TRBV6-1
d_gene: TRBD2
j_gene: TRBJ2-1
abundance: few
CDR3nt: TGTGCCAGCAGTGAAACTAGCGGGAGTTATAAGCAGTTCTTC
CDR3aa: CASSETSGSYKQFF

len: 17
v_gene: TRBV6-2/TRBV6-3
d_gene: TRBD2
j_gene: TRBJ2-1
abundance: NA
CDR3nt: TGTGCCAGCAGTTACGCCCGGGCTAGCGGGATATACAATGAGCAGTTCTTC
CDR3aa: CASSYARASGIYNEQFF

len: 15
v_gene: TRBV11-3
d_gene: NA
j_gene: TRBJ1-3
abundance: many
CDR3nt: TGTGCCAGCAGCTTTGGGGGGACCTCTGGAAACACCATATATTTT
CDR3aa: CASSFGGTSGNTIYF

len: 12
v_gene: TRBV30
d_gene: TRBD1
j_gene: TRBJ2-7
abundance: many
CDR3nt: TGTGCCTGGAACAGGGGGCTTTACGAGCAGTACTTC
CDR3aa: CAWNRGLYEQYF